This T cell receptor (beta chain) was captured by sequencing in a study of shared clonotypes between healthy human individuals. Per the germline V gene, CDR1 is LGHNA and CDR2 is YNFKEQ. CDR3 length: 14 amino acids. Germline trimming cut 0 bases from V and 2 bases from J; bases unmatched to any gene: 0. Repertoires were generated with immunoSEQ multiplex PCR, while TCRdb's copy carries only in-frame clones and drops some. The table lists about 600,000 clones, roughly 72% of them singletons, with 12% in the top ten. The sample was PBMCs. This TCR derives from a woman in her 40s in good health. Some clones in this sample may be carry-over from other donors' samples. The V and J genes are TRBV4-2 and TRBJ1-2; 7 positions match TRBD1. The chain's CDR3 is CASSQEDRNYGYTF. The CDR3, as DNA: TGTGCCAGCAGCCAAGAGGACAGGAACTATGGCTACACCTTC.